Each of the 2 T cell receptor beta chains below was sequenced from the same sample in a study of blood T cell repertoires in COVID-19. The table came from immunoSEQ multiplex PCR; TCRdb's copy has only in-frame clones and leaves some out. The table records 220,000 or so clones, more than 80% of them present only once. The sample consisted of PBMCs or T cells enriched from blood (not recorded which). The receptors were sampled from a woman in her late teens or twenties in a cohort exposed to, infected with or recovered from COVID-19 (not recorded which).

CDR3 nucleotides: TGTGCCAGCAGTGGGCAGGGACTCTTCTCTGGAAACACCATATATTTT. Translating it yields CASSGQGLFSGNTIYF. The rearrangement links TRBV28 to TRBJ1-3; D perhaps matches TRBD1 (5 bases). This CDR3 comprises 16 residues. Germline-derived CDR1 and CDR2 are MDHEN and SYDVKM. With 5 bases removed from V and 0 bases from J, the gap between germline ends came to 14 bases.

This chain uses TRBV5-1 with TRBJ1-2; perhaps TRBD1 as D (6 bases). In germline, CDR1 is SGHRS, CDR2 YFSETQ. The CDR3 consists of 14 residues. The V gene lost 5 bases and the J gene lost 1 base, with 12 bases spanning the gap. The CDR3 region has the DNA TGCGCCAGCAGGCACTCAGGGGTTAACTATGGCTACACCTTC. It codes for CASRHSGVNYGYTF.